The next 29 T cell receptor beta chains were all read from a single sample in a study of cytomegalovirus exposure and HLA in healthy donors. Amplification used 60 Vbeta primers and 13 Jbeta primers. Some clones are missing from TCRdb's copy, which holds only in-frame ones; the method was immunoSEQ multiplex PCR. The data hold 70,000 or so clones, with 80% to 90% observed a single time. Sequenced material: PBMCs. The receptor set was obtained from a woman in her twenties or thirties in good health and CMV-seropositive.

The chain employs TRBV6-5 and TRBJ1-3; a possible D gene is TRBD1 (5 bases). The V gene lost 4 bases and the J gene lost 4 bases, with 8 bases spanning the gap. This CDR3 spans 13 amino acids. Looked up from germline, CDR1 is MNHEY and CDR2 is SVGAGI. Here the CDR3 DNA reads TGTGCCAGCAGTTCGGGGGTGGGAAACACCATATATTTT. This translates into CASSSGVGNTIYF.

This chain joins TRBV9 and TRBJ2-1; 11 positions agree with TRBD2. Losses at the gene ends were 4 bases for V and 8 bases for J; bases not matched to a gene: 5. CDR1 and CDR2 from the germline V gene are SGDLS and YYNGEE. This CDR3 comprises 14 residues. The CDR3 here is CASSPTSGSDEQFF. CDR3 sequence (DNA): TGTGCCAGCAGCCCTACTAGCGGGAGCGATGAGCAGTTCTTC. Filled out from reference TRBV9 and TRBJ2-1, the complete variable domain reads DSGVTQTPKHLITATGQRVTLRCSPRSGDLSVYWYQQSLDQGLQFLIQYYNGEERAKGNILERFSAQQFPDLHSELNLSSLELGDSALYFCASSPTSGSDEQFFGPGTRLTVL.

The gene calls are TRBV10-2 and TRBJ2-2; D might be TRBD2 (5 bases). CDR3 length: 14 residues. Germline CDR1 reads WSHSY; CDR2 reads SAAADI. Trimming cost V 5 bases and J 5 bases, with 12 bases left between them. The CDR3 DNA is TGCGCCAGCAGTCAACTAGAATATACCGGGGAGCTGTTTTTT. It yields the protein CASSQLEYTGELFF.

This chain uses TRBV27 with TRBJ2-7; D possibly corresponds to TRBD2 (5 bases). The ends were cut back, 6 bases at V and 5 bases at J, with 20 bases in the middle. Germline V gives CDR1 MNHEY, CDR2 SMNVEV (reference sequence). The CDR3 covers 15 residues. CDR3 bases: TGTGCCAGCAGCGCGGATCGGGGATTCCGGAACGAGCAGTACTTC. Encoded protein: CASSADRGFRNEQYF.

This chain joins TRBV29-1 and TRBJ2-3; 10 nucleotides agree with TRBD2. The CDR3 sequence is 16 residues long. Germline V gene data show CDR1 as SQVTM and CDR2 as ANQGSEA. Losses at the gene ends were 4 bases for V and 6 bases for J; bases not matched to a gene: 13. The CDR3 spells CSVAASGSSFVDTQYF. Here the CDR3 DNA reads TGCAGCGTTGCCGCTAGCGGGAGCTCTTTTGTGGATACGCAGTATTTT.

V is TRBV7-6 and J is TRBJ2-1, with 9 positions matching TRBD2. The CDR3 runs to 16 residues. With V trimmed by 5 bases and J by 2 bases, 7 bases remained unmatched. Looked up from germline, CDR1 is SGHVS and CDR2 is FNYEAQ. CDR3 residues: CASSDPSGKAYNEQFF. As DNA, the CDR3 is TGTGCCAGCAGCGACCCTAGCGGGAAGGCCTACAATGAGCAGTTCTTC.

The gene calls are TRBV9 and TRBJ1-2, with D perhaps matching TRBD1 (6 bases). Germline loops: CDR1 SGDLS, CDR2 YYNGEE. The length of the CDR3 is 12 residues. Trimming left V 3 bases short and J 5 bases short, with 8 bases between. Here the CDR3 DNA reads TGTGCCAGCAGCGATCAGGGGTATGGCTACACCTTC. Its protein product is CASSDQGYGYTF.

The genes are TRBV5-1 and TRBJ2-7, with D unclear. Trimming pared 0 bases from V and 3 bases from J, leaving 13 bases between. From germline, CDR1 is SGHRS and CDR2 YFSETQ. The CDR3 covers 15 residues. CDR3: CASSLASSGFYEQYF. Written as DNA, the CDR3 is TGCGCCAGCAGCTTGGCTTCATCAGGATTCTACGAGCAGTACTTC.

The rearrangement links TRBV7-8 to TRBJ2-3, with D hard to call. Between the trimmed V and J ends, which lost 5 bases and 0 bases, there was a span of 12 bases. Germline V gene lookup returns CDR1 SGHVS and CDR2 FQNEAQ. This CDR3 has 15 amino acids. DNA of the CDR3: TGTGCCAGCAGCCAAGTTAGATCTAGCACAGATACGCAGTATTTT. Translation: CASSQVRSSTDTQYF.

The chain uses TRBV27 and TRBJ2-3, with 8 bases aligning to TRBD2. V lost 0 bases, J lost 4 bases, and 9 bases stayed unmatched. The germline V gene encodes CDR1 MNHEY and CDR2 SMNVEV (reference sequence). The CDR3 consists of 17 residues. This CDR3 is CASSLSGPGGSADTQYF. The DNA for the CDR3 is TGTGCCAGCAGTTTATCGGGTCCGGGAGGGTCCGCAGATACGCAGTATTTT.

V usage is TRBV6-5 and J usage is TRBJ1-2; 7 bases map to TRBD1. V shed 0 bases, J shed 8 bases, and the junction held 9 bases outside the gene matches. Looked up from germline, CDR1 is MNHEY and CDR2 is SVGAGI. The CDR3 sequence is 15 residues long. CDR3 sequence (DNA): TGTGCCAGCAGTTACTCAAACGAGGGGGCGGGCGGCTACACCTTC. This codes for CASSYSNEGAGGYTF.

V gene TRBV2 combines with J gene TRBJ1-4; 7 positions agree with TRBD1. The V gene's germline CDR1 is SNHLY and CDR2 FYNNEI. V lost 8 bases and J lost 7; bases outside the gene matches: 7. The CDR3 totals 13 residues. CDR3 nucleotides: TGTGCCAGCCCGGACAGGAACGGTGAAAAACTGTTTTTT. The encoded protein is CASPDRNGEKLFF.

The V call is TRBV18, the J call TRBJ2-1; the D is unclear. CDR1 is KGHSH, CDR2 LQKENI, per germline. The CDR3 is 13 residues long. Trimming removed 5 bases at V and 2 bases at J, with 7 bases between. CDR3 sequence reads: CASSLAAYNEQFF. CDR3 in DNA: TGTGCCAGCTCATTGGCGGCCTACAATGAGCAGTTCTTC.

J is TRBJ1-2 and V is TRBV6-6; the D gene is possibly TRBD1 (5 bases). This CDR3 region has 12 residues. The germline CDR1 and CDR2 sequences are MNHNY and SVGAGI (reference sequence). V lost 0 bases and J lost 6, with 5 bases in between. In nucleotides, the CDR3 is TGTGCCAGCAGTTACTCAGGGGATGGCTACACCTTC. The encoded protein is CASSYSGDGYTF.

The rearrangement uses TRBV5-1 and TRBJ2-5; 12 bases fit TRBD2. The junction had 5 bases not matched to a gene; V was cut back by 1 base and J by 1 base. CDR1 SGHRS and CDR2 YFSETQ come from the germline V gene. The CDR3 runs 17 residues. For the CDR3, the DNA is TGCGCCAGCAGCTTGTTACCACTAGCGGGAGGCCAAGAGACCCAGTACTTC. Amino acid sequence: CASSLLPLAGGQETQYF.

V usage is TRBV29-1 and J usage is TRBJ1-1; no reliable D call. V was cut by 6 bases and J by 10 bases, with 12 bases left in between. CDR3 size: 10 residues. Germline V lookup: CDR1 SQVTM, CDR2 ANQGSEA. The CDR3 here is CSVRLEAAFF. CDR3 DNA sequence: TGCAGCGTCAGATTAGAGGCAGCTTTCTTT. Supplemented by reference TRBV29-1 and TRBJ1-1, the full variable domain reads SAVISQKPSRDICQRGTSLTIQCQVDSQVTMMFWYRQQPGQSLTLIATANQGSEATYESGFVIDKFPISRPNLTFSTLTVSNMSPEDSSIYLCSVRLEAAFFGQGTRLTVV.

The V gene is TRBV15, the J gene TRBJ2-3, with D possibly matching TRBD2 (5 bases). V lost 0 bases and J 1 base, leaving 11 bases between the germline ends. CDR1 is LNHNV and CDR2 is YYDKDF in the germline V gene (reference sequence). This CDR3 contains 16 residues. The DNA for the CDR3 is TGTGCCACCAGCAGAGATCGAGGGAGACGCACAGATACGCAGTATTTT. This encodes CATSRDRGRRTDTQYF.

The chain has TRBV2 and TRBJ2-3; maybe TRBD2 (6 bases). V lost 3 bases and J lost 1, with 14 bases in between. This CDR3 region has 16 residues. Per the germline V gene, CDR1 is SNHLY and CDR2 is FYNNEI. CDR3 amino acids: CASSELGPGGTDTQYF. In DNA form, the CDR3 reads TGTGCCAGCAGTGAGCTTGGTCCGGGGGGCACAGATACGCAGTATTTT.

J is TRBJ1-2 and V is TRBV2, with 7 positions matching TRBD1. The CDR3 has 14 amino acids. V lost 3 bases and J lost 8; bases outside the gene matches: 9. Germline loops: CDR1 SNHLY, CDR2 FYNNEI. The chain's CDR3 is CASSDAGGPVGYTF. For the CDR3, the DNA is TGTGCCAGCAGTGACGCAGGGGGTCCGGTAGGCTACACCTTC.

This rearrangement joins TRBV7-9 to TRBJ1-2, with D maybe TRBD1 (6 bases). Germline V lookup: CDR1 SEHNR, CDR2 FQNEAQ (reference sequence). The CDR3 is made up of 13 amino acids. V was shortened by 1 base and J by 3 bases, with 6 bases between the two germline ends. The CDR3 nucleotides read TGTGCCAGCAGCTTAGGACAGGACTATGGCTACACCTTC. The encoded protein is CASSLGQDYGYTF. The full variable domain, with the rest looked up from reference TRBV7-9 and TRBJ1-2, is DTGVSQNPRHKITKRGQNVTFRCDPISEHNRLYWYRQTLGQGPEFLTYFQNEAQLEKSRLLSDRFSAERPKGSFSTLEIQRTEQGDSAMYLCASSLGQDYGYTFGSGTRLTVV.

The V gene is TRBV5-4, the J gene TRBJ1-3, with D tentatively TRBD1 (6 bases). The CDR3 runs to 14 residues. The germline V and J ends were trimmed by 6 bases and 2 bases, with 12 bases remaining between them. Germline CDR1 SGHNT, CDR2 YYREEE (reference sequence). DNA for the CDR3: TGTGCCAGCACAATAGACAGGACTGGAAACACCATATATTTT. Translation gives CASTIDRTGNTIYF.

The chain uses TRBV6-6 and TRBJ2-1; D not certain. V was shortened by 2 bases and J by 6 bases, with 5 bases between the two germline ends. Germline assignment: CDR1 MNHNY and CDR2 SVGAGI (reference sequence). The CDR3 sequence is 12 residues long. CDR3 sequence (DNA): TGTGCCAGCAGTTACATGAGCAATGAGCAGTTCTTC. Residues: CASSYMSNEQFF.

The chain uses TRBV29-1 and TRBJ2-5; D might be TRBD2 (6 bases). The CDR3 totals 12 residues. Germline V gene sequence: CDR1 SQVTM, CDR2 ANQGSEA. V shed 7 bases and J shed 7 bases, with 16 bases lying between them. The CDR3 spells CSATWGVSTQYF. DNA of the CDR3: TGCAGCGCAACTTGGGGGGTTTCGACCCAGTACTTC.

This chain joins TRBV5-1 and TRBJ2-3; D is ambiguous. The CDR3 runs 14 residues. The ends were cut back, 1 base at V and 0 bases at J, with 6 bases in the middle. Germline V lookup: CDR1 SGHRS, CDR2 YFSETQ. The CDR3 DNA sequence: TGCGCCAGCAGCTTGATTCCTAGCACAGATACGCAGTATTTT. Translation: CASSLIPSTDTQYF.

The rearrangement links TRBV14 to TRBJ2-7; D is perhaps TRBD2 (5 bases). CDR3 size: 15 residues. Trimming left V 4 bases short and J 5 bases short, with 18 bases between. CDR1 and CDR2 from the germline V gene are SGHDN and FVKESK. CDR3 coding DNA: TGTGCCAGCAGCCCTCATGCGGGCAGTTCCAACGAGCAGTACTTC. It codes for CASSPHAGSSNEQYF.

The rearrangement uses TRBV5-1 and TRBJ2-7, with 8 bases that match TRBD1. V lost 2 bases to trimming and J lost 2 bases; unmatched junction nucleotides: 6. The CDR3 totals 15 residues. Germline V gives CDR1 SGHRS, CDR2 YFSETQ. The CDR3 is CASSFRQGNPYEQYF. CDR3 DNA: TGCGCCAGCAGCTTCCGACAGGGGAATCCCTACGAGCAGTACTTC.

The chain employs TRBV29-1 and TRBJ2-7; the match to TRBD1 covers 9 bases. Germline assignment: CDR1 SQVTM and CDR2 ANQGSEA. The trim removed 6 bases at V and 4 bases at J, leaving 16 bases unmatched. There are 16 residues in the CDR3. The CDR3 region is CSVLLQNPGQGYEQYF. CDR3 in DNA: TGCAGCGTCCTACTTCAAAACCCGGGACAGGGTTACGAGCAGTACTTC.

The V gene is TRBV19, the J gene TRBJ2-7; 8 bases align to TRBD2. J lost 3 bases, V lost 5 bases, and 6 bases had no gene match. This CDR3 comprises 14 residues. Germline lookup yields CDR1 LNHDA and CDR2 SQIVND (reference sequence). The CDR3 coding sequence is TGTGCCAGTAGTTCCTCGGGACTAGTCTACGAGCAGTACTTC. This codes for CASSSSGLVYEQYF.

The chain employs TRBV5-6 and TRBJ2-1; weak D call: TRBD1 (6 bases). The V end lost 3 bases, the J end lost 3 bases, and 13 bases lay between the germline ends. CDR3 length: 15 residues. Germline V CDR1 and CDR2: SGHDT, YYEEEE. In nucleotides, the CDR3 is TGTGCCAGCAGCTCCGGGACAAGCATCTACAATGAGCAGTTCTTC. Translation: CASSSGTSIYNEQFF.